This T cell receptor beta chain was obtained from a study of T cells in narcolepsy. Whole-study findings and limits: Blood of same and different patients, but not healthy controls, reportedly held recurring autoreactive clonotypes.

Worth noting for this clone: Its specificity is not known.

Profiling relied on immunoSEQ multiplex PCR, and the TCRdb table lists in-frame clones only, not all of them. The sample lists tens of thousands of clones, roughly 81% occurring once. Germline loops: CDR1 SGHNT, CDR2 YYREEE (reference sequence). CDR3 length equals 12 residues. Deletions cut 3 bases from V and 4 bases from J, with 7 bases between. V and J are TRBV5-4 and TRBJ1-2; D might be TRBD1 (6 bases). The TCR was taken from a human donor with narcolepsy. Sequencing was done on a sample of CD45RA- memory CD4+ T cells from PBMCs. The CDR3 protein is CASSSDSYGYTF. As DNA, the CDR3 is TGTGCCAGCAGCTCGGACAGCTATGGCTACACCTTC.